This T cell receptor (beta chain) was observed in a study of Graves' ophthalmopathy and Graves' hyperthyroidism. Study information: Peripheral blood (taken before any treatment) was collected at initial diagnosis.

Investigators amplified TCR beta CDR3 regions from RNA transcripts. Following a first-round RT-PCR that used HTBI primers, a second-round multiplex PCR was carried out. From the multiplex PCR reads, TCRdb called clonotypes with MiXCR, one entry per CDR3 protein. The profile shows a few hundred thousand distinct CDR3 sequences, 15% to 20% of them singletons. CDR3 length: 14 amino acids. The V and J ends lost 5 bases and 6 bases respectively, with 16 bases between them. The sample comprised peripheral blood. This receptor was obtained from an adult man with Graves' ophthalmopathy. The J gene is TRBJ1-2, the V gene TRBV12-3 or TRBV12-4; no clear D gene. The CDR3 reads CASSITAILNGYTF. DNA of the CDR3: TGTGCCAGCAGTATTACAGCTATCCTAAATGGCTACACCTTC.